This T cell receptor (beta chain) was captured by sequencing in a study of tumor-infiltrating lymphocytes in primary liver carcinoma. V lost 5 bases to trimming and J lost 7 bases, with 22 bases between them. The CDR3 has 16 amino acids. CDR1 and CDR2 from the germline V gene are SGHAT and FQNNGV. Priming with a constant-region primer yielded TCR beta cDNA from about 510 ng total RNA. For TCR beta, libraries were produced by three nested multiplex PCR rounds using slightly modified ARM-PCR. With TRBV1-TRBV30 forward primers and a C-beta reverse primer, the first two PCR rounds were run for about 10 cycles each. TCRdb redid the calling of the multiplex PCR reads with MiXCR, one entry per CDR3 protein. The table includes roughly 20,000 distinct CDR3 sequences, almost 80% detected once. Findings and caveats of the study: Tumor-adjacent and tumor-blood pairs showed less overlap than tumor region pairs. Blood trailed tumors significantly in top-250-clone fraction (p = 0.039).

Points on this clonotype: What it recognizes is unknown.

Co-extraction of both nucleic acids (RNA and DNA) used about 20-34 mg of unsorted bulk tissue. Resecting the tumor surgically was how the patients' primary liver carcinoma was treated. This chain joins TRBV11-2 and TRBJ2-3, with a possible D match to TRBD1 (7 bases). The clonotype was recovered from a woman aged 30 to 39 with primary liver carcinoma and hepatitis B virus infection. Sequencing was done on a sample of liver tumor tissue from sampling region 1. Documented subset: tumor region T1, superior pole. The CDR3 DNA sequence: TGTGCCAGCAGCCGGACGCGACAGGGAGGTGGAAATACGCAGTATTTT. Its protein product is CASSRTRQGGGNTQYF.